This T cell receptor (beta chain) was documented in a study of blood T cells in healthy people across ages. In regard to this clonotype: The antigen remains unidentified.

Findings and caveats of the study: It was found that TCR beta diversity correlated strongly with the percentage of naive T cells. Nothing was known about donor CMV status, and this possibly confounded expanded clonotype changes.

A sample-barcoded 5' primer and a J-beta primer mix were used in a second PCR of about 7 to 12 cycles. Carrying 12 random nucleotides, a template-switch adaptor labeled each individual cDNA molecule. TCRdb recomputed calls from the 5' RACE reads with MiXCR, one row per CDR3 protein. The sample consists of some 900,000 distinct CDR3 sequences, around 46% of them appearing once. There are 14 residues in the CDR3. The ends were cut back, 5 bases at V and 2 bases at J, with 10 bases in the middle. This sequence was found in a young man in good health. The chain links TRBV12-3 or TRBV12-4 to TRBJ2-1; D possibly corresponds to TRBD2 (5 bases). The specimen sequenced was blood. CDR3: CASSPGFTYNEQFF. The CDR3 DNA is TGTGCCAGCAGTCCGGGGTTCACCTACAATGAGCAGTTCTTC.